This is a list of T cell receptor beta chains from one sample in a study of blood T cell repertoires in COVID-19. The data were produced by immunoSEQ multiplex PCR, yet TCRdb's version contains in-frame clones alone and is incomplete. The data show 40,000 to 55,000 clones, with around 90% seen just once and 25% to 35% held by the top ten. Material for sequencing was peripheral blood. The receptors were sampled from a woman aged 80 or older with acute or convalescent COVID-19. The CDR3 runs from the conserved cysteine through the conserved F or W. The D gene is left open where the match is weak. Only part of the rows carry a size: once, few, many, or a class if the clone is expanded.

v_gene: TRBV11-2
d_gene: -
abundance: once
j_gene: TRBJ2-3
CDR3nt: TGTGCCAGCAGCTTAGGCAGAAAAACAGATACGCAGTATTTT
CDR3aa: CASSLGRKTDTQYF

v_gene: TRBV5-1
d_gene: -
abundance: -
j_gene: TRBJ1-1
CDR3nt: TGCGCCAGCAGCTTGGGTACGACAGCGAACACTGAAGCTTTCTTT
CDR3aa: CASSLGTTANTEAFF

v_gene: TRBV30
d_gene: TRBD1
abundance: -
j_gene: TRBJ2-5
CDR3nt: TGTGCCTGGAGTCTGACAGGGGGTGGAGGTGAGACCCAGTACTTC
CDR3aa: CAWSLTGGGGETQYF

v_gene: TRBV15
d_gene: -
abundance: -
j_gene: TRBJ1-3
CDR3nt: TGTGCCACCAGCAGAGACCCGGGGACTGCAGTTCTCCCTGGAAACACCATATATTTT
CDR3aa: CATSRDPGTAVLPGNTIYF

v_gene: TRBV5-5
d_gene: TRBD1
abundance: -
j_gene: TRBJ1-4
CDR3nt: TGTGCCAGCAGGCCTTCCGGGACAGGGGTCACAAAACTGTTTTTT
CDR3aa: CASRPSGTGVTKLFF

v_gene: TRBV6-5
d_gene: -
abundance: -
j_gene: TRBJ1-5
CDR3nt: TGTGCCAGCAGGGGGGGGAGGGGCAATCAGCCCCAGCATTTT
CDR3aa: CASRGGRGNQPQHF

v_gene: TRBV14
d_gene: TRBD1
abundance: -
j_gene: TRBJ2-3
CDR3nt: TGTGCCAGCTCCTCCCGGGACAGGGCCCCAGATACGCAGTATTTT
CDR3aa: CASSSRDRAPDTQYF

v_gene: TRBV28
d_gene: -
abundance: -
j_gene: TRBJ1-2
CDR3nt: TGTGCCAGCAGTTTGGGGGCCGGTGACTATGGCTACACCTTC
CDR3aa: CASSLGAGDYGYTF

v_gene: TRBV3-1/TRBV3-2
d_gene: -
abundance: -
j_gene: TRBJ2-2
CDR3nt: TGTGCCAGCAGCCAGAGGATAGCCCGAGGGGAGCTGTTTTTT
CDR3aa: CASSQRIARGELFF

v_gene: TRBV5-1
d_gene: TRBD1
abundance: once
j_gene: TRBJ2-2
CDR3nt: TGCGCCAGCAGCCAACGGGACAGGGGTTCCGGGGAGCTGTTTTTT
CDR3aa: CASSQRDRGSGELFF

v_gene: TRBV7-9
d_gene: -
abundance: once
j_gene: TRBJ2-2
CDR3nt: TGTGCCAGCACCAATATCCTAGCCGGGGAGCTGTTTTTT
CDR3aa: CASTNILAGELFF

v_gene: TRBV6-1
d_gene: -
abundance: -
j_gene: TRBJ1-5
CDR3nt: TGTGCCAGCAGTGACCACAGGGAGCAGCCCCAGCATTTT
CDR3aa: CASSDHREQPQHF

v_gene: TRBV7-2
d_gene: TRBD2
abundance: -
j_gene: TRBJ2-1
CDR3nt: TGTGCCAGCAGCTTAGGACTAGCGGGATACAATGAGCAGTTCTTC
CDR3aa: CASSLGLAGYNEQFF

v_gene: TRBV14
d_gene: -
abundance: -
j_gene: TRBJ1-2
CDR3nt: TGTGCCAGCAGCCGCGGGCGGGATTATGGCTACACCTTC
CDR3aa: CASSRGRDYGYTF

v_gene: TRBV30
d_gene: TRBD2
abundance: -
j_gene: TRBJ2-5
CDR3nt: TGTGCCTGCTCTCCGGGGGGAAAAGTCGGGACCCAGTACTTC
CDR3aa: CACSPGGKVGTQYF

v_gene: TRBV3-1/TRBV3-2
d_gene: TRBD2
abundance: -
j_gene: TRBJ2-7
CDR3nt: TGTGCCAGCAGCCAAGATGGGGGGGAGGGCTACGAGCAGTACTTC
CDR3aa: CASSQDGGEGYEQYF

v_gene: TRBV3-1/TRBV3-2
d_gene: TRBD2
abundance: -
j_gene: TRBJ2-3
CDR3nt: TGTGCCAGCAACGACCGGGGGGGCGGAGCAGATACGCAGTATTTT
CDR3aa: CASNDRGGGADTQYF

v_gene: TRBV10-3
d_gene: TRBD1
abundance: -
j_gene: TRBJ1-2
CDR3nt: TGTGCCATCAGTGCTACAGGGGGCGCGGAAGGCTACACCTTC
CDR3aa: CAISATGGAEGYTF

v_gene: TRBV10-3
d_gene: -
abundance: many
j_gene: TRBJ2-5
CDR3nt: TGTGCCATCAGTGGGGGTGGCGGGGCCCACCAAGAGACCCAGTACTTC
CDR3aa: CAISGGGGAHQETQYF

v_gene: TRBV5-4
d_gene: TRBD1
abundance: once
j_gene: TRBJ1-2
CDR3nt: TGTGCCAGCAGAAGGGACAGGGGACTCTATGGCTACACCTTC
CDR3aa: CASRRDRGLYGYTF

v_gene: TRBV3-1/TRBV3-2
d_gene: TRBD1
abundance: -
j_gene: TRBJ2-3
CDR3nt: TGTGCCAGCTCGCCCGGGACAGGGGGCGATACGCAGTATTTT
CDR3aa: CASSPGTGGDTQYF

v_gene: TRBV5-6
d_gene: -
abundance: -
j_gene: TRBJ1-2
CDR3nt: TGTGCCAGCAGCTTAGTCCTGGGACAACAAACTAACTATGGCTACACCTTC
CDR3aa: CASSLVLGQQTNYGYTF

v_gene: TRBV27
d_gene: -
abundance: -
j_gene: TRBJ1-2
CDR3nt: TGTGCCAGCTCTAGGGGTTGGGGCTACACCTTC
CDR3aa: CASSRGWGYTF

v_gene: TRBV11-2
d_gene: -
abundance: few
j_gene: TRBJ1-4
CDR3nt: TGTGCCAGCAGCCTACAGGGATTTTATGAAAAACTGTTTTTT
CDR3aa: CASSLQGFYEKLFF

v_gene: TRBV10-3
d_gene: -
abundance: -
j_gene: TRBJ1-2
CDR3nt: TGTGCCATCAGTGTGGTAACAGGCGACTATGGCTACACCTTC
CDR3aa: CAISVVTGDYGYTF

v_gene: TRBV5-1
d_gene: TRBD2
abundance: -
j_gene: TRBJ2-2
CDR3nt: TGCGCCAGCAGCTTTAGCGGGGAGTCCACCGGGGAGCTGTTTTTT
CDR3aa: CASSFSGESTGELFF

v_gene: TRBV6-6
d_gene: -
abundance: -
j_gene: TRBJ2-5
CDR3nt: TGTGCCAGCAGTGGAACAGTCCAAGAGACCCAGTACTTC
CDR3aa: CASSGTVQETQYF

v_gene: TRBV5-1
d_gene: TRBD2
abundance: once
j_gene: TRBJ2-2
CDR3nt: TGCGCCAGCAGCGGGACTAGTAAGGCCGGGGAGCTGTTTTTT
CDR3aa: CASSGTSKAGELFF

v_gene: TRBV6-2/TRBV6-3
d_gene: -
abundance: -
j_gene: TRBJ2-1
CDR3nt: TGTGCCAGCAGTTTGCCAGGGGAGTTCTACAATGAGCAGTTCTTC
CDR3aa: CASSLPGEFYNEQFF

v_gene: TRBV30
d_gene: TRBD2
abundance: -
j_gene: TRBJ2-1
CDR3nt: TGTGCCTGGAGTATGGGGGGGGGAGAATACAATGAGCAGTTCTTC
CDR3aa: CAWSMGGGEYNEQFF

v_gene: TRBV12-3/TRBV12-4
d_gene: -
abundance: -
j_gene: TRBJ2-3
CDR3nt: TGTGCCAGCAGTACTTTCAATACGCAGTATTTT
CDR3aa: CASSTFNTQYF

v_gene: TRBV5-1
d_gene: TRBD1
abundance: -
j_gene: TRBJ2-5
CDR3nt: TGCGCCAGCAGCCTAACAGGGGGCGCAGGGGAGACCCAGTACTTC
CDR3aa: CASSLTGGAGETQYF

v_gene: TRBV14
d_gene: TRBD2
abundance: -
j_gene: TRBJ2-3
CDR3nt: TGTGCCAGCAGCCCGGTAGCGGGGGGCACAGATACGCAGTATTTT
CDR3aa: CASSPVAGGTDTQYF

v_gene: TRBV28
d_gene: -
abundance: -
j_gene: TRBJ1-2
CDR3nt: TGTGCCAGCATGGGCGATAACTATGGCTACACCTTC
CDR3aa: CASMGDNYGYTF

v_gene: TRBV5-1
d_gene: TRBD2
abundance: once
j_gene: TRBJ2-7
CDR3nt: TGCGCCAGCAGCGTGTCTAGCGGGGGGTTTACCCTGACCTACGAGCAGTACTTC
CDR3aa: CASSVSSGGFTLTYEQYF

v_gene: TRBV4-1
d_gene: TRBD1
abundance: -
j_gene: TRBJ1-5
CDR3nt: TGCGCCAGCAGCCAAGAGGACAGGGTCGGTCAGCCCCAGCATTTT
CDR3aa: CASSQEDRVGQPQHF

v_gene: TRBV5-1
d_gene: -
abundance: -
j_gene: TRBJ2-3
CDR3nt: TGCGCCAGCAGCTTGTCGCCGCCTCAGGGTACAGATACGCAGTATTTT
CDR3aa: CASSLSPPQGTDTQYF

v_gene: TRBV5-5
d_gene: TRBD1
abundance: -
j_gene: TRBJ2-3
CDR3nt: TGTGCCAGCAGCTGGGGGACAGGGGCAGATACGCAGTATTTT
CDR3aa: CASSWGTGADTQYF

v_gene: TRBV6-4
d_gene: -
abundance: -
j_gene: TRBJ2-5
CDR3nt: TGTGCCAGCAGCCCTGACATTCGGGGGACCCAGTACTTC
CDR3aa: CASSPDIRGTQYF

v_gene: TRBV7-8
d_gene: TRBD1
abundance: -
j_gene: TRBJ1-2
CDR3nt: TGTGCCAGCAGCTTAGGACCGACAGGGGCGCAGCTAGCTAACTATGGCTACACCTTC
CDR3aa: CASSLGPTGAQLANYGYTF

v_gene: TRBV5-1
d_gene: -
abundance: -
j_gene: TRBJ2-4
CDR3nt: TGCGCCAGCAGCTTGACAGGGGGGGAAGCCAAAAACATTCAGTACTTC
CDR3aa: CASSLTGGEAKNIQYF

v_gene: TRBV2
d_gene: TRBD2
abundance: -
j_gene: TRBJ2-7
CDR3nt: TGTGCCAGCAGTGATGGGGGGGGGAGCTCCTACGAGCAGTACTTC
CDR3aa: CASSDGGGSSYEQYF

v_gene: TRBV11-2
d_gene: TRBD1
abundance: -
j_gene: TRBJ1-2
CDR3nt: TGTGCCAGCAGCGCAGAAAGACAGGGATATGGCTACACCTTC
CDR3aa: CASSAERQGYGYTF

v_gene: TRBV6-4
d_gene: TRBD1
abundance: few
j_gene: TRBJ2-7
CDR3nt: TGTGCCAGTAGAACCGGGACAGGGCGTTACGAGCAGTACTTC
CDR3aa: CASRTGTGRYEQYF

v_gene: TRBV10-2
d_gene: TRBD1
abundance: -
j_gene: TRBJ1-1
CDR3nt: TGCGCCAGCAGTCCTCGACAGGGGTCCACTGAAGCTTTCTTT
CDR3aa: CASSPRQGSTEAFF

v_gene: TRBV18
d_gene: -
abundance: -
j_gene: TRBJ1-6
CDR3nt: TGTGCCAGCTCACCAGGGCGGGGAAGCTCCTATAATTCACCCCTCCACTTT
CDR3aa: CASSPGRGSSYNSPLHF

v_gene: TRBV5-5
d_gene: -
abundance: once
j_gene: TRBJ1-2
CDR3nt: TGTGCCAGCAGCTCCGGGATCAACTATGGCTACACCTTC
CDR3aa: CASSSGINYGYTF

v_gene: TRBV29-1
d_gene: TRBD1
abundance: once
j_gene: TRBJ2-7
CDR3nt: TGCAGCGTCGCGACAGGGGGCTCTACGGGGCAGTACTTC
CDR3aa: CSVATGGSTGQYF